This T cell receptor (beta chain) appears in the sequencing data of a study of Ad26.COV2.S vaccination and SARS-CoV-2 variants. Overall study context: Ad26.COV2.S given intramuscularly, once or twice 56 days apart.

Stated treatment: some 20 received Ad26.COV2.S at low or high dose, single or two shots; roughly five received placebo; per-sample allocation not given. Material that was analyzed had been drawn on day 63 after the first vaccine or placebo injection. Looked up from germline, CDR1 is SGHDT and CDR2 is YYEEEE. With V trimmed by 4 bases and J by 8 bases, 5 bases remained unmatched. The CDR3 spans 13 residues. The method was immunoSEQ multiplex PCR; TCRdb's version includes in-frame clones alone and lacks a portion of them. The sample has around 320,000 clones, about 86% seen once. This receptor was identified in a person aged 18-60 years who received the Ad26.COV2.S COVID-19 vaccine or a placebo. J is TRBJ1-1 and V is TRBV5-6, with TRBD1 identical over 10 bases. The specimen comprised peripheral blood, sampled in a trial of Ad26.COV2.S vaccine versus placebo. CDR3 region: CASSAMTGGEAFF. The CDR3 DNA reads as TGTGCCAGCAGCGCTATGACAGGGGGCGAAGCTTTCTTT.